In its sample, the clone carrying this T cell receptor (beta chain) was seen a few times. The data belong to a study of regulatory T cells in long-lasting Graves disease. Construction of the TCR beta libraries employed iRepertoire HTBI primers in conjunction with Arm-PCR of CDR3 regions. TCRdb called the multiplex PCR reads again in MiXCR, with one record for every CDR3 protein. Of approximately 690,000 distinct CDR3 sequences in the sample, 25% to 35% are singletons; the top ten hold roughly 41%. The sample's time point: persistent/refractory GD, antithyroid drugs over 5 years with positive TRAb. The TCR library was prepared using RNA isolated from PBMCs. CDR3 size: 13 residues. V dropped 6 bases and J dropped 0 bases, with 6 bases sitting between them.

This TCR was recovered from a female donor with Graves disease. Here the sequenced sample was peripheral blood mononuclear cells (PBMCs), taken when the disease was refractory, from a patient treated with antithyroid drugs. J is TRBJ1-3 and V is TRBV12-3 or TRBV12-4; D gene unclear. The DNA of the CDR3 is TGTGCCAGCAGCATAGACTCTGGAAACACCATATATTTT. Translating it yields CASSIDSGNTIYF.